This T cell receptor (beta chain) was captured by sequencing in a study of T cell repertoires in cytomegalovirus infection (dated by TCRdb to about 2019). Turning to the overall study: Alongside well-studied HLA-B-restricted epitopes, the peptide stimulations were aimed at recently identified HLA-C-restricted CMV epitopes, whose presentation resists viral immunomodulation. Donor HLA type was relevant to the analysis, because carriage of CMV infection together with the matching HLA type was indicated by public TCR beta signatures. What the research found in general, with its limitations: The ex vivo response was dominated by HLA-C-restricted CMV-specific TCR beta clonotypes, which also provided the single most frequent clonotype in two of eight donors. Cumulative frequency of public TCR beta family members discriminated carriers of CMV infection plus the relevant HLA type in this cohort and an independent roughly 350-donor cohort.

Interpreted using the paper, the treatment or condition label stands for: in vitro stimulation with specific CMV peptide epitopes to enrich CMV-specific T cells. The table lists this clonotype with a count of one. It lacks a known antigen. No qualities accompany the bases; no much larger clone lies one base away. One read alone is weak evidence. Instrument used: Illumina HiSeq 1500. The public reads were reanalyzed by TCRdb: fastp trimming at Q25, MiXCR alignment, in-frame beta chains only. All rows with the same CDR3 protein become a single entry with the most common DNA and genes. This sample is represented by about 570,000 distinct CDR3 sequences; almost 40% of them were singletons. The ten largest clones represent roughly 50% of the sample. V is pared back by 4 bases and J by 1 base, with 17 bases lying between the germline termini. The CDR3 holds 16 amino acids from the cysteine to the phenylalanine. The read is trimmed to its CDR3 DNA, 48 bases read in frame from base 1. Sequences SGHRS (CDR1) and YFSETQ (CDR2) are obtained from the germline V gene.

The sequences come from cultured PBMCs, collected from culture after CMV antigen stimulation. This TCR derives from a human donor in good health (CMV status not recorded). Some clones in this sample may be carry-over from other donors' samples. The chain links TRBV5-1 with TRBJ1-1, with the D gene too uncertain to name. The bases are TGCGCCAGCAGCCCCTCCCCTGCAGTAGGGAACACTGAAGCTTTCTTT. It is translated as CASSPSPAVGNTEAFF.